The clone carrying this T cell receptor (beta chain) showed up just a few times. Its specificity is not known. TCRB transcripts that were expressed got sequenced, as all of the isolated RNA had been reverse transcribed. The table came from immunoSEQ multiplex PCR; TCRdb's copy has only in-frame clones and leaves some out. Here the sample spans under 400,000 clones, around 12% being singletons. The entry originates in a study of beta chain features in type 1 diabetes. CDR3 length: 13 residues. V dropped 9 bases and J dropped 0 bases, with 9 bases sitting between them. CDR1 is MNHEY, CDR2 SMNVEV, per germline (reference sequence). Study-level findings and limits: Fewer insertions but more deletions were seen at VDJ junctions in type 1 diabetes patients. There was a moderate but significant shortening of TCRB CDR3s in all four CD4+ subsets of Type 1 diabetes patients.

The chain is built from TRBV27 and TRBJ2-1, with TRBD2 as a possible D gene (6 bases). Sequences were obtained from naive CD4+ T cells from blood. The clonotype comes from a woman aged 18 to 35 with type 1 diabetes. The CDR3 is CARRDCSYNEQFF. In nucleotides, the CDR3 is TGTGCCAGAAGGGACTGCTCCTACAATGAGCAGTTCTTC.